The clone carrying this TCR beta chain was seen ten or more times. Its specificity is unknown. Trimming removed 6 bases from V and 4 bases from J; junction bases left unmatched: 11. This CDR3 contains 16 residues. Germline CDR1 MNHNY, CDR2 SVGAGI (reference sequence). The study made its TCR cDNA through 5'RACE template switching. That step introduced a universal primer site along with UMIs. TCRdb redid the calling of the 5' RACE reads with MiXCR, one entry per CDR3 protein. The sample holds approximately 260,000 distinct CDR3 sequences, 5.2% seen once. This sample was taken from a study of T cells after yellow fever vaccination. Study-wide findings and caveats: In post-booster samples, most primary-vaccination clones reappeared (approximately 96% CD4, 88% CD8).

The input for sequencing was CD4+ T cells sorted from PBMCs, taken on the day of the yellow fever booster vaccination. The chain couples TRBV6-6 to TRBJ2-7; 11 nucleotides agree with TRBD2. The source is a man between 18 and 29 years old who received the YFV17D yellow fever vaccine. The CDR3 reads CASSPRAASGGYEQYF. The CDR3 DNA sequence: TGTGCCAGCAGCCCCCGTGCGGCTAGCGGGGGGTACGAGCAGTACTTC.